Each of the 22 T cell receptor beta chains below was sequenced from the same sample in a study of identical twins. TCRdb processed the 5' RACE reads anew with MiXCR; each CDR3 protein has one entry. In the table there are 750,000 to 950,000 distinct CDR3 sequences, over 9% of which are singletons. These data are also associated with another study on yellow fever vaccine responses in identical twins.

The sequenced sample consisted of PBMCs. The receptors stem from a woman between 18 and 29 years old in good health.

Ten or more counts support this clonotype. V is TRBV29-1 and J is TRBJ2-2; possible D gene TRBD1, 5 bases. V lost 4 bases and J lost 6, with 9 bases in between. CDR1 SQVTM and CDR2 ANQGSEA come from the germline V gene. The CDR3 length is 12 residues. In DNA, the CDR3 is TGCAGCGTTGGCAGGGTTTCCGGGGAGCTGTTTTTT. Amino acid sequence: CSVGRVSGELFF.

The V gene is TRBV15, the J gene TRBJ2-1; TRBD2 is a possible D gene (5 bases). The germline V gene has CDR1 LNHNV and CDR2 YYDKDF (reference sequence). The CDR3 covers 12 residues. Deletions cut 8 bases from V and 3 bases from J, with 8 bases between. CDR3 nucleotide sequence: TGTGCCACCGGAGGACTCTACAATGAGCAGTTCTTC. Protein: CATGGLYNEQFF.

V and J are TRBV6-1 and TRBJ1-1; no clear D gene. V lost 10 bases and J 6 bases, leaving 15 bases between the germline ends. The V gene's germline CDR1 is MNHNS and CDR2 SASEGT. The CDR3 covers 12 residues. The CDR3 loop is CATQGRRAEAFF. DNA for the CDR3: TGTGCCACCCAAGGGCGGCGGGCTGAAGCTTTCTTT.

This clonotype was detected a few times. The rearrangement uses TRBV5-1 and TRBJ2-5; TRBD2 agrees at 13 bases. The V segment lost 4 bases and the J segment 5 bases; nucleotides outside the gene matches: 11. CDR3 length equals 17 residues. Germline V gives CDR1 SGHRS, CDR2 YFSETQ. This CDR3 is CASSPGLAGALLETQYF. The CDR3 DNA sequence: TGCGCCAGCAGCCCAGGACTAGCGGGGGCCCTCTTGGAGACCCAGTACTTC.

The genes are TRBV12-3 or TRBV12-4 and TRBJ1-5; TRBD1 is a possible D gene (6 bases). The CDR3 has 15 amino acids. Trimming took off 6 bases at V and 2 bases at J, with 14 bases between the two ends. The CDR3 DNA reads as TGTGCCAGCAGAGAATGGGACACCGGCAATCAGCCCCAGCATTTT. Translation: CASREWDTGNQPQHF.

The gene calls are TRBV12-3 or TRBV12-4 and TRBJ1-2; D is unclear. The CDR3 runs 13 residues. V lost 7 bases, J lost 0 bases, and 9 bases lay in between. The CDR3 DNA reads as TGTGCCAGCACTTCAGCAACTAACTATGGCTACACCTTC. Its translation is CASTSATNYGYTF.

This clonotype has only a few counts. This chain connects TRBV12-3 or TRBV12-4 to TRBJ2-7; tentative D call: TRBD2 (6 bases). V was shortened by 1 base and J by 3 bases, with 16 bases between the two germline ends. This CDR3 contains 16 residues. Here the CDR3 DNA reads TGTGCCAGCAGTTTAGGGCCGCCCTCGGGGGTCTACGAGCAGTACTTC. It encodes CASSLGPPSGVYEQYF.

The CDR3 reads CATSGPRTDEKLFF. DNA of the CDR3: TGTGCCACCAGTGGTCCCCGGACGGATGAAAAACTGTTTTTT. The J gene is TRBJ1-4, the V gene TRBV24-1; D is unresolved. The CDR3 runs 14 residues. Trimming shortened V by 5 bases and J by 6 bases, and 12 bases separated the two germline ends. CDR1 is KGHDR and CDR2 is SFDVKD in the germline V gene.

This chain links TRBV24-1 with TRBJ1-2; 7 bases fit TRBD1. Looked up from germline, CDR1 is KGHDR and CDR2 is SFDVKD. The CDR3 spans 16 residues. The V segment lost 6 bases and the J segment 2 bases; nucleotides outside the gene matches: 11. The DNA of the CDR3 is TGTGCCACCAGTTCGGCACAGGGGCGCAGGAACTATGGCTACACCTTC. Amino acids: CATSSAQGRRNYGYTF.

This clonotype has only a few counts. The chain couples TRBV2 to TRBJ2-7; D gene uncertain. CDR3 size: 10 residues. Germline values: CDR1 SNHLY, CDR2 FYNNEI. V gave up 6 bases and J gave up 6 bases, with 6 bases separating them. CDR3 loop: CASRGPEQYF. The CDR3 bases are TGTGCCAGCAGGGGCCCCGAGCAGTACTTC.

There are a few counts of this clonotype. The chain employs TRBV20-1 and TRBJ1-1; D gene ambiguous. Germline-derived CDR1 and CDR2 are DFQATT and SNEGSKA (reference sequence). This CDR3 spans 13 amino acids. V lost 0 bases and J lost 0, with 5 bases in between. This chain's CDR3 is CSAREDLNTEAFF. CDR3 nucleotide sequence: TGCAGTGCTAGAGAAGATTTGAACACTGAAGCTTTCTTT.

This clonotype was counted between two and nine times. CDR3 loop: CASKLAGVLGEQFF. CDR3 coding DNA: TGTGCCAGCAAACTAGCGGGGGTACTGGGTGAGCAGTTCTTC. This chain joins TRBV2 and TRBJ2-1; 11 bases line up with TRBD2. CDR3 length equals 14 residues. V gave up 7 bases and J gave up 9 bases; unmatched junction bases: 8. Germline CDR1 is SNHLY and CDR2 is FYNNEI.

V and J are TRBV7-8 and TRBJ2-7; 9 bases fit TRBD1. The germline V gene has CDR1 SGHVS and CDR2 FQNEAQ. V was pared by 4 bases and J by 8 bases, with 6 bases of the junction left unmatched. CDR3 length equals 13 residues. In nucleotides, the CDR3 is TGTGCCAGCAGCTCGGGGGACAGGGAGAAGCAGTACGTC. The encoded protein is CASSSGDREKQYV.

The CDR3 loop is CSARDRQSGSSYNEQFF. In DNA form, the CDR3 reads TGCAGTGCTAGAGATAGGCAGAGCGGAAGCTCCTACAATGAGCAGTTCTTC. The chain carries TRBV20-1 and TRBJ2-1, with D perhaps TRBD2 (5 bases). The V gene's germline CDR1 is DFQATT and CDR2 SNEGSKA (reference sequence). V lost 0 bases and J lost 0, with 15 bases in between. The CDR3 runs 17 residues.

This clonotype has just a few counts. The chain recombines TRBV4-1 with TRBJ1-5, with a weak D call TRBD1 (6 bases). The CDR3 has 15 amino acids. Per the germline V gene, CDR1 is MGHRA and CDR2 is YSYEKL. V dropped 4 bases and J dropped 0 bases, with 10 bases sitting between them. This chain's CDR3 is CASSPGTFSNQPQHF. The CDR3 coding sequence is TGCGCCAGCAGCCCCGGGACATTTAGCAATCAGCCCCAGCATTTT.

The table lists this clonotype with a few counts. The rearrangement links TRBV6-1 to TRBJ2-1, with 8 bases matching TRBD1. CDR1 MNHNS and CDR2 SASEGT come from the germline V gene. The V segment lost 2 bases and the J segment 9 bases; nucleotides outside the gene matches: 9. The CDR3 is 15 amino acids. The CDR3 protein is CASSERRPGGGEQFF. CDR3 nucleotide sequence: TGTGCCAGCAGTGAAAGGAGACCAGGGGGCGGTGAGCAGTTCTTC.

V and J are TRBV7-6 and TRBJ2-3; tentatively, D is TRBD2 (5 bases). This CDR3 comprises 17 residues. Trimming left V 0 bases short and J 2 bases short, with 15 bases between. Germline V gene data show CDR1 as SGHVS and CDR2 as FNYEAQ. The CDR3 region is CASSLARPGISTDTQYF. Here the CDR3 DNA reads TGTGCCAGCAGCTTAGCGCGTCCGGGAATTTCCACAGATACGCAGTATTTT.

This clonotype turned up a few times. The chain combines TRBV4-2 with TRBJ2-1; a weak D match, TRBD1 (5 bases). Trimming took 1 base from V and 0 from J, leaving 13 bases between them. The CDR3 has 17 residues. CDR1 is LGHNA, CDR2 YNFKEQ, per germline. CDR3 sequence reads: CASSQVRASSSYNEQFF. CDR3 in DNA: TGTGCCAGCAGCCAAGTCAGGGCCTCCAGCTCCTACAATGAGCAGTTCTTC.

This clonotype was found many times. V and J are TRBV20-1 and TRBJ2-3; 8 bases are a match to TRBD1. Trimming took 5 bases from V and 2 from J; bases not matched to a gene: 9. Germline V gives CDR1 DFQATT, CDR2 SNEGSKA (reference sequence). The CDR3 runs 15 residues. The CDR3 here is CSAFPGTGLTDTQYF. CDR3 sequence (DNA): TGCAGTGCTTTCCCCGGGACAGGCCTCACAGATACGCAGTATTTT.

A few counts support this clonotype. The V and J genes are TRBV7-2 and TRBJ2-7, with D tentatively TRBD1 (6 bases). V lost 3 bases and J 3 bases, leaving 15 bases between the germline ends. Germline CDR1 and CDR2: SGHTA and FQGNSA. The CDR3 runs 15 residues. The CDR3 sequence is CASSFLLDRSYEQYF. For the CDR3, the DNA is TGTGCCAGCAGCTTTCTTTTGGACAGAAGCTACGAGCAGTACTTC.

This clonotype was seen at least ten times. The J gene is TRBJ2-7, the V gene TRBV3-1; 10 nucleotides agree with TRBD1. The CDR3 has 15 residues. Losses at the gene ends were 3 bases for V and 5 bases for J; bases not matched to a gene: 7. Germline CDR1 reads LGHDT; CDR2 reads YNNKEL (reference sequence). CDR3 coding DNA: TGTGCCAGCAGCCAGACCGGGACAGGGGTCCACGAGCAGTACTTC. As protein: CASSQTGTGVHEQYF.

The chain combines TRBV19 with TRBJ2-1, with TRBD2 identical over 7 bases. Germline V gives CDR1 LNHDA, CDR2 SQIVND (reference sequence). CDR3 length equals 15 residues. The V and J ends lost 5 bases and 10 bases, in that order; junction bases with no gene match: 14. The CDR3 loop reads CASSPNRLASAEQFF. The CDR3 DNA reads TGTGCCAGTAGTCCAAATCGACTAGCCTCCGCCGAGCAGTTCTTC.